This T cell receptor (beta chain) was identified during a study of post-analysis software for immune sequencing data (dated by TCRdb to between 2015 and 2017). General notes on the study: Relapsing-remitting, secondary progressive and progressive-relapsing multiple sclerosis were recorded as disease courses, and subtype annotation was lacking for some patients. The patient repertoires were compared against 11 previously published healthy control repertoires obtained from donors aged 6 to 25 years. A subset of samples was prepared in parallel using single-end sample barcoding, then pooled and co-amplified after Illumina adapter ligation. Overall results and qualifications from the work: Strong co-clustering of samples prepared in the same batch was shown by direct clustering with F measure, prompting a batch-effect correction. Compared with controls, multiple sclerosis patients had significantly lower normalized Chao1 diversity, a finding suggesting substantial peripheral T-cell clonal expansion. Significantly higher frequencies in patients than in controls were found for roughly five TRBV segments, including TRBV5-6, TRBV5-1 and TRBV20-1. The multiple sclerosis patient group was slightly younger than the control group.

TCR beta repertoires were profiled from peripheral blood of roughly 13 young patients with multiple sclerosis to demonstrate the VDJtools post-analysis software. The multiple sclerosis patients were children and adolescents between roughly 6 and 16 years of age. In the case of this clonotype: It has no known antigen specificity. No much larger clonotype is one base removed from it; base qualities were not supplied.

The CDR3 runs 14 residues from the cysteine to the phenylalanine. Only CDR3 DNA is held: 42 bases, read in frame from base 1. For CDR1 and CDR2, the germline V gene (reference sequence) lists DFQATT and SNEGSKA. A distance of 14 bases separates the germline ends of V and J, which lose 6 bases and 0 bases respectively. Library creation used PCR. The listed sequencing device is Illumina HiSeq 2500. To reduce PCR and sequencing biases, unique molecular identifiers were built into the TCR beta cDNA libraries. Roughly 0.5 million cDNA molecules were obtained per 1 to 10 million input T cells, so each molecule approximated one T cell. The patient libraries were prepared and sequenced using the same protocol as the earlier healthy control dataset. Within a given batch, samples were prepared together, multiplexed and sequenced on the same HiSeq lane. Per the authors' processing: Raw barcoded reads were processed with MIGEC, discarding single-read molecular identifier groups before consensus assembly and CDR3 extraction. VDJtools was used for post-analysis of the clonotype tables, with diversity normalized by down-sampling every dataset to the smallest sample size. In repertoire overlap clustering, CDR3 amino acid sequences, but not nucleotide sequences, were matched to correct batch-related cross-sample contamination. TCRdb trimmed public reads at Q25 via fastp, called clones via MiXCR and kept in-frame beta chains. Merged by CDR3 protein, the rows form single entries marked with the most common genes and DNA. It is TCRdb's table, rather than the study itself, that gives the V and J calls and clone size. This sample holds about 540,000 distinct CDR3 sequences; 34% were observed only once. The top ten constitute under 7% of the sample.

The material sequenced was blood. The receptor's source is a girl under 18 with multiple sclerosis. The sequence links TRBV20-1 to TRBJ2-5; 6 matching bases give a weak D call of TRBD2. In nucleotide form, the sequence is TGCAGTGCCGTCGGGACTGCGTACCAAGAGACCCAGTACTTC. It specifies CSAVGTAYQETQYF.